The 27 T cell receptor beta chains below all came from one sample that was sequenced in a study of blood T cell repertoires in COVID-19. Assay: immunoSEQ multiplex PCR; the TCRdb copy retains only in-frame clones and omits some. The sample yields 55,000 to 80,000 clones, around four fifths seen once. Sequenced sample: peripheral blood. These receptors were collected from a human donor in a cohort sampled during active COVID-19.

This chain uses TRBV19 with TRBJ2-3; maybe TRBD2 (7 bases). The germline V gene has CDR1 LNHDA and CDR2 SQIVND (reference sequence). CDR3 length: 18 amino acids. The germline V and J ends were trimmed by 3 bases and 4 bases, with 23 bases remaining between them. The CDR3 nucleotides are TGTGCCAGTAGTATGACTTTAAGTTACGGCGGGGGCGCAGATACGCAGTATTTT. Its translation: CASSMTLSYGGGADTQYF.

The chain couples TRBV10-3 to TRBJ2-7; 9 nucleotides agree with TRBD1. The germline V gene encodes CDR1 ENHRY and CDR2 SYGVKD. CDR3 size: 14 residues. The ends lost 6 bases at V and 3 bases at J; junction bases unmatched: 6. Here the CDR3 DNA reads TGTGCCATCAGGAAGGGACAGGGAGACTACGAGCAGTACTTC. Amino acids: CAIRKGQGDYEQYF.

The genes are TRBV7-8 and TRBJ2-5; TRBD1 might be the D (6 bases). The ends were cut back, 5 bases at V and 5 bases at J, with 15 bases in the middle. The germline gives CDR1 SGHVS, CDR2 FQNEAQ. This CDR3 is 14 amino acids long. The CDR3 bases are TGTGCCAGCAGCAAACACAGGGTCACCGAGACCCAGTACTTC. The encoded protein is CASSKHRVTETQYF. The entire variable domain, with the rest obtained from reference TRBV7-8 and TRBJ2-5, is as follows: GAGVSQSPRYKVAKRGQDVALRCDPISGHVSLFWYQQALGQGPEFLTYFQNEAQLDKSGLPSDRFFAERPEGSVSTLKIQRTQQEDSAVYLCASSKHRVTETQYFGPGTRLLVL.

The chain recombines TRBV7-8 with TRBJ2-3, with 15 bases fitting TRBD2. This CDR3 contains 19 residues. Trimming at V came to 0 bases and at J to 0 bases, leaving 4 bases not matched to a gene. The germline gives CDR1 SGHVS, CDR2 FQNEAQ. The CDR3 protein is CASSLARTSGGGSTDTQYF. CDR3 sequence (DNA): TGTGCCAGCAGCTTAGCGAGGACTAGCGGGGGGGGAAGCACAGATACGCAGTATTTT.

The chain is built from TRBV5-1 and TRBJ2-7, with 12 bases lining up with TRBD1. Germline assignment: CDR1 SGHRS and CDR2 YFSETQ. This CDR3 region has 16 residues. The trim removed 2 bases at V and 5 bases at J, leaving 8 bases unmatched. In DNA, the CDR3 is TGCGCCAGCAGCTTTGGGGCCGGGACAGGGGGCGACGAGCAGTACTTC. Translating gives CASSFGAGTGGDEQYF.

The chain combines TRBV5-1 with TRBJ2-3; maybe TRBD2 (6 bases). Germline lookup yields CDR1 SGHRS and CDR2 YFSETQ. CDR3 length equals 14 residues. The ends were cut back, 1 base at V and 6 bases at J, with 12 bases in the middle. The CDR3 is CASSLYRGVDTQYF. The CDR3 DNA reads as TGCGCCAGCAGCTTGTATCGCGGGGTCGATACGCAGTATTTT.

The rearrangement uses TRBV7-9 and TRBJ2-1; D may be TRBD2 (7 bases). The germline V gene encodes CDR1 SEHNR and CDR2 FQNEAQ (reference sequence). There are 15 residues in the CDR3. The germline V and J ends were trimmed by 7 bases and 3 bases, with 16 bases remaining between them. CDR3 DNA: TGTGCCAGCATACCTTGGGGGGGCCACTACAATGAGCAGTTCTTC. Amino acid sequence: CASIPWGGHYNEQFF.

The chain employs TRBV4-1 and TRBJ2-2; TRBD1 matches 7 bases. The CDR3 totals 15 residues. The V segment lost 4 bases and the J segment 2 bases; nucleotides outside the gene matches: 4. Germline CDR1 MGHRA, CDR2 YSYEKL. The CDR3 DNA reads as TGCGCCAGCAGCCTCCGGGACAGAAACACCGGGGAGCTGTTTTTT. Encoded protein: CASSLRDRNTGELFF.

The rearrangement joins TRBV5-1 to TRBJ2-7, with 7 nucleotides matching TRBD1. CDR1 SGHRS and CDR2 YFSETQ come from the germline V gene. The length of the CDR3 is 14 residues. Losses at the gene ends were 4 bases for V and 6 bases for J; bases not matched to a gene: 10. CDR3 protein: CASSLGQFAAEQYF. The CDR3 nucleotides read TGCGCCAGCAGCCTGGGACAGTTCGCCGCCGAGCAGTACTTC.

There are many counts of this clone. The chain links TRBV7-8 to TRBJ2-1, with 13 bases lining up with TRBD2. V dropped 5 bases and J dropped 9; count of bases not matched to a gene: 10. Looked up from germline, CDR1 is SGHVS and CDR2 is FQNEAQ. CDR3 length: 16 residues. The CDR3 loop reads CASSSTSGRAGSEQFF. CDR3 bases: TGTGCCAGCAGCAGCACTAGCGGGAGGGCCGGTAGTGAGCAGTTCTTC.

Only one count was recorded for this clone. This chain joins TRBV4-2 and TRBJ2-3, with 14 bases that match TRBD2. After removal of 0 bases from V and 5 bases from J, the junction contained 4 bases not matched to a gene. This CDR3 region has 17 residues. The germline V gene has CDR1 LGHNA and CDR2 YNFKEQ. The CDR3: CASSQDRGLAGVDTQYF. The CDR3 coding sequence is TGTGCCAGCAGCCAAGACAGGGGACTAGCGGGAGTAGATACGCAGTATTTT.

J is TRBJ2-7 and V is TRBV11-2, with 12 bases identical to TRBD2. The CDR3 is made up of 15 amino acids. J was trimmed by 2 bases and V by 3 bases; bases with no gene match: 2. Looked up from germline, CDR1 is SGHAT and CDR2 is FQNNGV. The CDR3 DNA is TGTGCCAGCAGCTTGGCTAGCGGGAGGGCCTACGAGCAGTACTTC. Amino acid sequence: CASSLASGRAYEQYF.

This clone has more than one count but fewer than ten. The rearrangement uses TRBV7-9 and TRBJ2-5, with D unclear. With 0 bases removed from V and 0 bases from J, the gap between germline ends came to 11 bases. The CDR3 has 16 residues. Per germline, CDR1 SEHNR and CDR2 FQNEAQ (reference sequence). DNA for the CDR3: TGTGCCAGCAGCTTAGCGTCGCGGATGTACCAAGAGACCCAGTACTTC. Protein sequence: CASSLASRMYQETQYF. Drawing the rest from reference TRBV7-9 and TRBJ2-5, the complete variable domain is DTGVSQNPRHKITKRGQNVTFRCDPISEHNRLYWYRQTLGQGPEFLTYFQNEAQLEKSRLLSDRFSAERPKGSFSTLEIQRTEQGDSAMYLCASSLASRMYQETQYFGPGTRLLVL.

The chain employs TRBV5-4 and TRBJ2-2, with TRBD2 matching over 11 bases. CDR1 is SGHNT and CDR2 is YYREEE in the germline V gene (reference sequence). With 0 bases clipped from V and 6 bases from J, the junction kept 13 bases outside the gene matches. This CDR3 has 19 amino acids. CDR3 sequence (DNA): TGTGCCAGCAGCTTGGTAACTAGCGGGGGACAAACAAGGGCCGGGGAGCTGTTTTTT. Amino acids: CASSLVTSGGQTRAGELFF.

This clone occurred a few times. The chain combines TRBV19 with TRBJ2-7; a possible D gene is TRBD2 (6 bases). Germline V gives CDR1 LNHDA, CDR2 SQIVND (reference sequence). Trimming pared 9 bases from V and 2 bases from J, leaving 20 bases between. The CDR3 consists of 15 residues. This CDR3 reads CASAPTGTLTYEQYF. The CDR3 nucleotides read TGTGCCAGCGCTCCGACCGGGACTCTAACCTACGAGCAGTACTTC.

The rearrangement joins TRBV9 to TRBJ2-1, with D maybe TRBD1 (5 bases). V was pared by 3 bases and J by 2 bases, with 12 bases between. This CDR3 has 15 residues. CDR1 and CDR2 (germline): SGDLS, YYNGEE. The CDR3 bases are TGTGCCAGCAGCGAACAGGTTTATACCTACAATGAGCAGTTCTTC. Its protein product is CASSEQVYTYNEQFF.

The rearrangement links TRBV4-1 to TRBJ1-5, with 11 bases matching TRBD1. Looked up from germline, CDR1 is MGHRA and CDR2 is YSYEKL. The CDR3 has 18 amino acids. V lost 4 bases to trimming and J lost 2 bases; unmatched junction nucleotides: 10. CDR3 region: CASSLDRGQGMGNQPQHF. CDR3 sequence (DNA): TGCGCCAGCAGCCTGGACAGGGGGCAGGGGATGGGCAATCAGCCCCAGCATTTT.

The V gene is TRBV9, the J gene TRBJ2-3; D is perhaps TRBD1 (5 bases). Germline loops: CDR1 SGDLS, CDR2 YYNGEE. The V and J ends lost 0 bases and 3 bases respectively, with 5 bases between them. The length of the CDR3 is 13 residues. This chain's CDR3 is CASSVGTTDTQYF. In nucleotides, the CDR3 is TGTGCCAGCAGCGTAGGGACAACAGATACGCAGTATTTT.

V gene TRBV5-1 combines with J gene TRBJ1-1; maybe TRBD1 (5 bases). Germline CDR1 is SGHRS and CDR2 is YFSETQ. The V and J ends lost 4 bases and 7 bases respectively, with 17 bases between them. The CDR3 covers 14 residues. This chain's CDR3 is CASSQPDSADEAFF. CDR3 nucleotide sequence: TGCGCCAGCAGCCAACCTGACAGTGCCGATGAAGCTTTCTTT.

The table lists this clone with a count of one. The gene calls are TRBV7-8 and TRBJ2-1; 15 bases match TRBD2. The ends lost 5 bases at V and 4 bases at J; junction bases unmatched: 18. Germline CDR1 is SGHVS and CDR2 is FQNEAQ. This CDR3 spans 21 amino acids. The CDR3 spells CASSPSRIPGLAGGGYNEQFF. The CDR3, as DNA: TGTGCCAGCAGCCCAAGCCGTATCCCGGGACTAGCGGGAGGAGGATACAATGAGCAGTTCTTC.

The chain has TRBV7-6 and TRBJ1-3, with 8 bases lining up with TRBD1. The V segment lost 0 bases and the J segment 2 bases; nucleotides outside the gene matches: 3. The V gene's germline CDR1 is SGHVS and CDR2 FNYEAQ. The CDR3 loop spans 16 amino acids. The CDR3 loop is CASSLAPTGAGNTIYF. The CDR3 coding sequence is TGTGCCAGCAGCTTAGCGCCGACAGGGGCTGGAAACACCATATATTTT.

This sequence joins TRBV6-6 and TRBJ2-2; 9 bases align to TRBD1. The V gene's germline CDR1 is MNHNY and CDR2 SVGAGI (reference sequence). V lost 5 bases and J lost 4; bases outside the gene matches: 2. CDR3 length: 14 amino acids. Written as DNA, the CDR3 is TGTGCCAGCAGTCCGGGACAGGGCACCGGGGAGCTGTTTTTT. This gives the protein CASSPGQGTGELFF.

The chain carries TRBV9 and TRBJ2-3; 8 nucleotides line up with TRBD2. After removal of 4 bases from V and 2 bases from J, the junction contained 9 bases not matched to a gene. Germline CDR1 SGDLS, CDR2 YYNGEE. The CDR3 runs 16 residues. The chain's CDR3 is CASSSGGGTHTDTQYF. The CDR3 bases are TGTGCCAGCAGCTCTGGCGGGGGGACCCACACAGATACGCAGTATTTT.

Relative to its sample, this clone is large (0.1 to 1%). The chain has TRBV4-1 and TRBJ1-5, with 9 bases lining up with TRBD1. Germline trimming cut 2 bases from V and 3 bases from J; bases unmatched to any gene: 8. This CDR3 is 17 amino acids long. The germline gives CDR1 MGHRA, CDR2 YSYEKL. The CDR3 DNA sequence: TGCGCCAGCAGCCAATCCGAGACAGGGGGGGTCAATCAGCCCCAGCATTTT. This encodes CASSQSETGGVNQPQHF.

The J gene is TRBJ1-3, the V gene TRBV2; D is perhaps TRBD1 (6 bases). V was clipped by 5 bases and J by 0 bases, with 11 bases between them. CDR1 is SNHLY and CDR2 is FYNNEI in the germline V gene. This CDR3 has 15 residues. The CDR3 nucleotides read TGTGCCAGCAGTCCGGACAGTACCTCTGGAAACACCATATATTTT. Protein sequence: CASSPDSTSGNTIYF. The full variable domain, with the rest looked up from reference TRBV2 and TRBJ1-3, is EPEVTQTPSHQVTQMGQEVILRCVPISNHLYFYWYRQILGQKVEFLVSFYNNEISEKSEIFDDQFSVERPDGSNFTLKIRSTKLEDSAMYFCASSPDSTSGNTIYFGEGSWLTVV.

This rearrangement joins TRBV11-1 to TRBJ2-1, with D perhaps TRBD2 (7 bases). This CDR3 spans 13 amino acids. Germline V gene sequence: CDR1 SGHAT, CDR2 FQDESV (reference sequence). Trimming removed 6 bases from V and 12 bases from J, with 18 bases in between. CDR3 in amino acids: CASSLGGPGSQFF. CDR3 nucleotides: TGTGCCAGCAGTCTGGGGGGGCCGGGGTCGCAGTTCTTC.

V is TRBV10-2 and J is TRBJ1-1, with no clear D. Germline V gives CDR1 WSHSY, CDR2 SAAADI. V lost 0 bases and J lost 4, with 9 bases in between. The CDR3 extends over 14 amino acids. The CDR3, as DNA: TGCGCCAGCAGTGAGTCCCTCAGGTTCACTGAAGCTTTCTTT. Translating it yields CASSESLRFTEAFF.